The entry below describes one T cell receptor beta chain. Its antigen is as yet unknown. The CDR3 is 13 amino acids. The germline V gene has CDR1 SGHAT and CDR2 FQNNGV. Trimming removed 5 bases at V and 7 bases at J, with 15 bases between. This record comes from a study of shared clonotypes between healthy human individuals. As for the study in general: Participating donors consisted of a couple of women and a few men aged 18 to 49. General study points: Memory subsets had estimated richness that was generally smaller than that of naive subsets.

Researchers ran the assay at a deep level. Method: immunoSEQ multiplex PCR; TCRdb's copy keeps in-frame clones and lacks some. The sample records a few million clones, over 90% being singletons. The genes are TRBV11-2 and TRBJ2-7; D is undetermined. This receptor was taken from a man aged 18 to 30 in good health. Some clones in this sample may be carry-over from other donors' samples. The sequenced sample consisted of naive CD4+ T cells from PBMCs. Documented subset: CD45RA+ positively selected. The CDR3 here is CASSRREVQEQYF. In DNA form, the CDR3 reads TGTGCCAGCAGCCGCCGCGAAGTCCAGGAGCAGTACTTC.